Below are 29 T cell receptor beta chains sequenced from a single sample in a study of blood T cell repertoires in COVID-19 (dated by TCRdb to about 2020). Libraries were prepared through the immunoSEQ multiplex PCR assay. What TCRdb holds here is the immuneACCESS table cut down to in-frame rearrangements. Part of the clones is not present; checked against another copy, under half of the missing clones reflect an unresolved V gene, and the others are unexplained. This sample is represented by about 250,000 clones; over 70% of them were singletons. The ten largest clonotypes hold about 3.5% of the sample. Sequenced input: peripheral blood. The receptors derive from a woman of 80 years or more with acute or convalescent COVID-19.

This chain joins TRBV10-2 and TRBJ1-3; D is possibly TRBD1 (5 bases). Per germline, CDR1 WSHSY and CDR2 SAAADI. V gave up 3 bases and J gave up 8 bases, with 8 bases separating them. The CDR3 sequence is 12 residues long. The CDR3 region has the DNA TGCGCCAGCAGTGATGCAGGGCACACCATATATTTT. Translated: CASSDAGHTIYF.

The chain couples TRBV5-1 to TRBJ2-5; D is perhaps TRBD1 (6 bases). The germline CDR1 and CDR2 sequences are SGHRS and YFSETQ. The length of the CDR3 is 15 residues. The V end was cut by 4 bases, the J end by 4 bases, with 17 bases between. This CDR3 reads CASSRTGKGGETQYF. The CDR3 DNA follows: TGCGCCAGCAGCCGAACAGGGAAGGGTGGAGAGACCCAGTACTTC.

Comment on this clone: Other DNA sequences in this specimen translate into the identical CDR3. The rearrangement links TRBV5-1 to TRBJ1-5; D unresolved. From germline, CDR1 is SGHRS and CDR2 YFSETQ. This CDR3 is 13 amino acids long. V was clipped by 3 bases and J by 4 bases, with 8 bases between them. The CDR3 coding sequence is TGCGCCAGCAGCTGGGAGGGAAATCAGCCCCAGCATTTT. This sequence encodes CASSWEGNQPQHF.

The chain's CDR3 is CAIRSQLYNEQFF. For the CDR3, the DNA is TGTGCCATCAGGAGTCAACTCTACAATGAGCAGTTCTTC. The chain carries TRBV10-3 and TRBJ2-1, with unresolved D. The CDR3 has 13 amino acids. Germline-derived CDR1 and CDR2 are ENHRY and SYGVKD. Between the trimmed V and J ends, which lost 6 bases and 3 bases, there was a span of 9 bases.

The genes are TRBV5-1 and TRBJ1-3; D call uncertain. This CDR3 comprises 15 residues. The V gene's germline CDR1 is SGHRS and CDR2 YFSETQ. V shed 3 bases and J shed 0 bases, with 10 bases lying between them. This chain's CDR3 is CASSSGPSSGNTIYF. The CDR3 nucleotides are TGCGCCAGCAGCTCTGGGCCGAGCTCTGGAAACACCATATATTTT.

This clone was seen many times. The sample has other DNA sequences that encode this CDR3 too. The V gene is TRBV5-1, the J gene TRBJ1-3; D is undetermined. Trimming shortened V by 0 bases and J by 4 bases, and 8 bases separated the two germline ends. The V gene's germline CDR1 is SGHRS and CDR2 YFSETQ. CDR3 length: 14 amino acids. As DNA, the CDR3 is TGCGCCAGCAGCTTGGCGGGTTACGGAAACACCATATATTTT. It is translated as CASSLAGYGNTIYF.

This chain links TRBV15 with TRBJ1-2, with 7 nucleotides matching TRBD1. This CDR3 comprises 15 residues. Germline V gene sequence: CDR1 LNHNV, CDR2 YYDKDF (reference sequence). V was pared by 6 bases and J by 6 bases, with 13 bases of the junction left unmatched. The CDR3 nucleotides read TGTGCCACCAGTACAACCCCCGGGACAGTTGATGGCTACACCTTC. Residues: CATSTTPGTVDGYTF.

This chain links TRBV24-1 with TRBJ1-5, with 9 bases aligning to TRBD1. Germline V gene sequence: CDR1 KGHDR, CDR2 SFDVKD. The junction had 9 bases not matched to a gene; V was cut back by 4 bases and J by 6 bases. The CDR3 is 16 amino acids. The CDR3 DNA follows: TGTGCCACCAGTGACCCCGGACAGGGGTACGGTCAGCCCCAGCATTTT. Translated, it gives CATSDPGQGYGQPQHF.

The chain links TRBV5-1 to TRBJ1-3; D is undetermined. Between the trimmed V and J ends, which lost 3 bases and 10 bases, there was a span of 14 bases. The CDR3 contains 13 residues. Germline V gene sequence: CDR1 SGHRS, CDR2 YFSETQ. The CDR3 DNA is TGCGCCAGCAGCTCGGGGTATCTTGAGACCATATATTTT. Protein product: CASSSGYLETIYF.

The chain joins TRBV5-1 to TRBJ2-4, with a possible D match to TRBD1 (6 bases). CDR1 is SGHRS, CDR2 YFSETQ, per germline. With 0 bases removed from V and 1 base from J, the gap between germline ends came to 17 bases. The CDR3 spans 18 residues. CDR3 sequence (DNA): TGCGCCAGCAGCTTGGGAAGACCCGCAGGGGCGGCCAAAAACATTCAGTACTTC. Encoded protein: CASSLGRPAGAAKNIQYF.

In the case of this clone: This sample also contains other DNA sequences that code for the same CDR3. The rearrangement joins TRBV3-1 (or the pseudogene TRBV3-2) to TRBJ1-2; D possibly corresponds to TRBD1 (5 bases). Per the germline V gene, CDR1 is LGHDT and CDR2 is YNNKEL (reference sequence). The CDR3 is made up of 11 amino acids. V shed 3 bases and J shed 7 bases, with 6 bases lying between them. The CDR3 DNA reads TGTGCCAGCAGCCAGGGACTTGGCTACACCTTC. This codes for CASSQGLGYTF.

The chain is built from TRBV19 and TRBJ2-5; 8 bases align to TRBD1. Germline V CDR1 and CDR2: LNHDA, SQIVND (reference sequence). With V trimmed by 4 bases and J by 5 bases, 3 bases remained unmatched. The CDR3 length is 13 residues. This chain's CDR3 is CASSTDREETQYF. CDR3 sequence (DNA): TGTGCCAGTAGTACGGACAGGGAGGAGACCCAGTACTTC.

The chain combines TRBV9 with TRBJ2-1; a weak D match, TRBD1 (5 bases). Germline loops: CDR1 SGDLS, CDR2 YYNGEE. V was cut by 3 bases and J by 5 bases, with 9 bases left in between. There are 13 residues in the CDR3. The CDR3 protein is CASSARVNNEQFF. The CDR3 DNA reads TGTGCCAGCAGCGCCAGGGTAAACAATGAGCAGTTCTTC.

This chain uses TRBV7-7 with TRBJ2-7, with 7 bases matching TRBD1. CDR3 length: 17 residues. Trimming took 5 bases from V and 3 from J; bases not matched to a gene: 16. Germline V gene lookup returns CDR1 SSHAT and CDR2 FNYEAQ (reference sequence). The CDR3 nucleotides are TGTGCCAGCAGCCTTTGGGTGCGTCGCGACAGGGTCTACGAGCAGTACTTC. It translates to CASSLWVRRDRVYEQYF.

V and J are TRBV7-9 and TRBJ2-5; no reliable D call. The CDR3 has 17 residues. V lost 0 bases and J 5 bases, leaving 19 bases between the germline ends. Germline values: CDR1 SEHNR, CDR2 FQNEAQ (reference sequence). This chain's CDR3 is CASSLALGVKRQETQYF. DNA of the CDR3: TGTGCCAGCAGCTTAGCGCTAGGCGTCAAAAGGCAGGAGACCCAGTACTTC.

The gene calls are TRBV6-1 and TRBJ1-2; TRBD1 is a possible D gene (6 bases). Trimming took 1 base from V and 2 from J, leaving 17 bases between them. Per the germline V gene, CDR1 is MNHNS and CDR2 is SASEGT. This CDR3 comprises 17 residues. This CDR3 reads CASSEGWDKILNYGYTF. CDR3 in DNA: TGTGCCAGCAGTGAAGGATGGGACAAGATACTCAACTATGGCTACACCTTC.

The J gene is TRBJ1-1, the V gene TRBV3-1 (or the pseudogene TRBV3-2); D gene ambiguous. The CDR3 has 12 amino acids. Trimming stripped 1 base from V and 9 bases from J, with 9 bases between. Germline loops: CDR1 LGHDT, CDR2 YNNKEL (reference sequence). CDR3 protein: CASSQVRDQAFF. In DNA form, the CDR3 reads TGTGCCAGCAGCCAAGTGCGGGATCAAGCTTTCTTT.

DNA of the CDR3: TGTGCCAGCAGCTTACAGGGGGTGCTTGAAGCTTTCTTT. The encoded protein is CASSLQGVLEAFF. This chain uses TRBV7-9 with TRBJ1-1; 7 positions match TRBD1. With 2 bases clipped from V and 7 bases from J, the junction kept 4 bases outside the gene matches. The germline gives CDR1 SEHNR, CDR2 FQNEAQ (reference sequence). CDR3 length: 13 amino acids. Full variable domain (rest looked up from reference TRBV7-9 and TRBJ1-1): DTGVSQNPRHKITKRGQNVTFRCDPISEHNRLYWYRQTLGQGPEFLTYFQNEAQLEKSRLLSDRFSAERPKGSFSTLEIQRTEQGDSAMYLCASSLQGVLEAFFGQGTRLTVV.

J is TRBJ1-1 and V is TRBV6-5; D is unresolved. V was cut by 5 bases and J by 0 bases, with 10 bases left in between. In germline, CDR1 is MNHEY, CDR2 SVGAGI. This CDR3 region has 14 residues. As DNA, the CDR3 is TGTGCCAGCAGTCTCCGGGAAATGAACACTGAAGCTTTCTTT. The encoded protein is CASSLREMNTEAFF.

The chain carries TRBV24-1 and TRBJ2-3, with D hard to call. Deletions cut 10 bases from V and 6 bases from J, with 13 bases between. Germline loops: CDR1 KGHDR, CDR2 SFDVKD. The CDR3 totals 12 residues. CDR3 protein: CATSEFGDTQYF. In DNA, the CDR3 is TGTGCCACAAGCGAATTTGGGGATACGCAGTATTTT.

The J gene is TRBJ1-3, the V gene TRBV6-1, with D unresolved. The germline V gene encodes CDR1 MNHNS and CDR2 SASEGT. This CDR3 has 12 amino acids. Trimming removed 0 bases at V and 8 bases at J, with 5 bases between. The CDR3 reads CASSEARDTIYF. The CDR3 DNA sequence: TGTGCCAGCAGTGAAGCGAGAGACACCATATATTTT.

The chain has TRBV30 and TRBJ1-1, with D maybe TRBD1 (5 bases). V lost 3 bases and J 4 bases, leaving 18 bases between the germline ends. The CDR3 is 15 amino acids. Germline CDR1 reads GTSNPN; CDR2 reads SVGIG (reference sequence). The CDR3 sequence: CAWRIMGRAGTEAFF. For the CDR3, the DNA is TGTGCCTGGAGAATAATGGGCAGGGCAGGCACTGAAGCTTTCTTT.

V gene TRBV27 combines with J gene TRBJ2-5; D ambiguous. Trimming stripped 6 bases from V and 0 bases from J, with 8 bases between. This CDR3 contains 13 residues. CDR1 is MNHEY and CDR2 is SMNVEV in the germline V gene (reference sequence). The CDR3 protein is CASRSTNQETQYF. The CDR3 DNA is TGTGCCAGCAGATCCACTAACCAAGAGACCCAGTACTTC.

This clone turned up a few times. CDR3 loop: CASSQLDSRMNEQYF. The CDR3 nucleotides read TGTGCCAGCAGCCAGTTGGACAGCCGGATGAACGAGCAGTACTTC. The chain uses TRBV14 and TRBJ2-7; maybe TRBD1 (6 bases). CDR1 and CDR2 from the germline V gene are SGHDN and FVKESK. The V gene lost 3 bases and the J gene lost 5 bases, with 17 bases spanning the gap. This CDR3 comprises 15 residues.

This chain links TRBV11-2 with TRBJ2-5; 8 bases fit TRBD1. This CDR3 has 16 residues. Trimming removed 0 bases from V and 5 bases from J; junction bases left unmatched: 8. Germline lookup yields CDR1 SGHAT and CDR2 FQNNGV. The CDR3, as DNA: TGTGCCAGCAGCTTAGACGGGGACAGGAAAGGGGAGACCCAGTACTTC. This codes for CASSLDGDRKGETQYF.

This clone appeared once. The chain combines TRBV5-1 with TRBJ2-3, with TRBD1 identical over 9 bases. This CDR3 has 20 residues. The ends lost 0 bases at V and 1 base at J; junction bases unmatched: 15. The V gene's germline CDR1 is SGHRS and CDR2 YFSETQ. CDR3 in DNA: TGCGCCAGCAGCTTGGCAGGGACAGGGAGGCGGGCGAGGGGCACAGATACGCAGTATTTT. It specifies CASSLAGTGRRARGTDTQYF.

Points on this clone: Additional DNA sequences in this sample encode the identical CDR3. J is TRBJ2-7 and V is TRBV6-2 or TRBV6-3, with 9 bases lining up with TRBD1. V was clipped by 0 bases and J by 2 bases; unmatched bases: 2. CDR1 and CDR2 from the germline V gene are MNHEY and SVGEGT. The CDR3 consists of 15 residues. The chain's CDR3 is CASSYSGQGTYEQYF. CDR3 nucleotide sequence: TGTGCCAGCAGTTACTCGGGACAGGGAACCTACGAGCAGTACTTC.

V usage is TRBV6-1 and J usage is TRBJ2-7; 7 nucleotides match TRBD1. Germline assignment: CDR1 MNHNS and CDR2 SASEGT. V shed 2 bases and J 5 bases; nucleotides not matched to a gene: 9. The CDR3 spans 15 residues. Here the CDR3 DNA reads TGTGCCAGCAGTGAAAGACAGGGTAAAGTGGACGAGCAGTACTTC. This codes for CASSERQGKVDEQYF.

The DNA of the CDR3 is TGTGCCGTGGGACAGGGGGCGAGGACTGAAGCTTTCTTT. It translates to CAVGQGARTEAFF. The chain combines TRBV10-3 with TRBJ1-1; 12 bases line up with TRBD1. The CDR3 loop spans 13 amino acids. Per the germline V gene, CDR1 is ENHRY and CDR2 is SYGVKD. The trim removed 11 bases at V and 5 bases at J, leaving 6 bases unmatched.